The clone carrying this T cell receptor beta chain was seen only a few times. This specimen comes from a study of circulating CD8 cells and anti-PD-1 response in melanoma. Live CD3+CD8+TCRalphabeta+ cells were sorted into four subsets by PD-1 and/or TIGIT. TCR libraries were prepared from roughly 15 ng of total RNA with the QIAseq Immune Repertoire TCR panel. One entry per CDR3 protein, called by TCRdb with MiXCR from the reads. The table lists 1,000 to 1,500 distinct CDR3 sequences, over 8.5% of them singletons, with approximately 32% in the top ten. Sample: CD8+ T cells from PBMCs, taken at baseline or after one month of anti-PD-1 therapy (not recorded which). The origin of this receptor is a human donor with melanoma.

The DNA for the CDR3 is TGTGCCAGCAGCTTTAGGTTGGGAGGTCGCACAGATACGCAGTATTTT. Its protein product is CASSFRLGGRTDTQYF. The gene calls are TRBV5-5 and TRBJ2-3; tentatively, D is TRBD2 (6 bases). Trimming shortened V by 2 bases and J by 1 base, and 14 bases separated the two germline ends. The CDR3 contains 16 residues. Germline-derived CDR1 and CDR2 are SGHKS and YYEKEE (reference sequence).